This T cell receptor beta chain was recovered during a study of control samples from healthy donors and cancer patients. CDR3 length: 16 amino acids. The germline gives CDR1 MNHEY, CDR2 SVGAGI. Trimming cost V 2 bases and J 4 bases, with 17 bases left between them. TCRdb keeps only in-frame clones here, not all; method: immunoSEQ multiplex PCR. The sample consists of 85,000 to 100,000 clones, 82% of them appearing once. V and J are TRBV6-5 and TRBJ1-1; tentative D call: TRBD1 (6 bases). This receptor was obtained from a man between 60 and 75 years old in good health. The sequenced sample was blood. The CDR3 nucleotides read TGTGCCAGCAGTTACGCCTCAGGGGTCGGTGGCACTGAAGCTTTCTTT. The encoded protein is CASSYASGVGGTEAFF.